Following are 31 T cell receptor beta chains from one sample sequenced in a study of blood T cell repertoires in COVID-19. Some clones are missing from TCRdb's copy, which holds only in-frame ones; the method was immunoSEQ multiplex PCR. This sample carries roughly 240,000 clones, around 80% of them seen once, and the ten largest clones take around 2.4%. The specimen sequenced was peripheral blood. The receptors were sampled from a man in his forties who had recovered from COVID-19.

The CDR3 here is CASSVGPRAGDTGANVLTF. The CDR3 bases are TGTGCCAGCAGCGTCGGACCCCGAGCGGGAGATACTGGGGCCAACGTCCTGACTTTC. The genes are TRBV9 and TRBJ2-6, with 8 nucleotides matching TRBD2. The V and J ends lost 2 bases and 2 bases, in that order; junction bases with no gene match: 12. Germline V CDR1 and CDR2: SGDLS, YYNGEE. The CDR3 loop spans 19 amino acids.

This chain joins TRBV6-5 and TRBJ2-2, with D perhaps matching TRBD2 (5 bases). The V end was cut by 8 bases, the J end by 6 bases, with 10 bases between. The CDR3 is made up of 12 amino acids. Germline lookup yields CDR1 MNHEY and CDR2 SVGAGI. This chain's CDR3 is CASQVGAGELFF. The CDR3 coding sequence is TGTGCCAGCCAGGTGGGAGCCGGGGAGCTGTTTTTT.

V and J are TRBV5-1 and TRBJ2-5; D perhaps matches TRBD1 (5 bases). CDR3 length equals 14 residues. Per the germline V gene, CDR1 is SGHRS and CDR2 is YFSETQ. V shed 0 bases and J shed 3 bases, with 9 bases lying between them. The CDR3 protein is CASSLATAEETQYF. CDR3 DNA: TGCGCCAGCAGCTTGGCGACAGCTGAAGAGACCCAGTACTTC.

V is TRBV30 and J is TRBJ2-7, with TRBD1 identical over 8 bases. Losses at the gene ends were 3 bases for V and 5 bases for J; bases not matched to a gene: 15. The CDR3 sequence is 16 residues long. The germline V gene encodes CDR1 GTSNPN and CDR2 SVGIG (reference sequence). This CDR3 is CAWRGKGAGGLDEQYF. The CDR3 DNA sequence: TGTGCCTGGAGGGGAAAGGGGGCAGGGGGCCTCGACGAGCAGTACTTC.

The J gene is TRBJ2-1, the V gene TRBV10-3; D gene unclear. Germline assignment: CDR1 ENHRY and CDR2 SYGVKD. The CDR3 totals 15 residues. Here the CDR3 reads CAVGAGTPSYNEQFF. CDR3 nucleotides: TGTGCGGTAGGTGCAGGTACCCCCTCCTACAATGAGCAGTTCTTC.

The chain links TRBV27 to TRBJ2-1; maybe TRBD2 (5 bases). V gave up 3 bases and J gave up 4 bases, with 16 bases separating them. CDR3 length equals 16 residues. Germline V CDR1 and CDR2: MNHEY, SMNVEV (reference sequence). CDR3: CASSLRALIDYNEQFF. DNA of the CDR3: TGTGCCAGCAGTTTGCGGGCATTAATCGATTACAATGAGCAGTTCTTC.

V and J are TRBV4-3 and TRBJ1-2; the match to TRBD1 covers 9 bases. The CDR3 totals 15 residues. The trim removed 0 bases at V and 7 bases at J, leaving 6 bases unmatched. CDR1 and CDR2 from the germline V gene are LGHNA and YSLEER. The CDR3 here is CASSQEIQGAGGYTF. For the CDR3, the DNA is TGCGCCAGCAGCCAAGAGATACAGGGGGCAGGTGGCTACACCTTC.

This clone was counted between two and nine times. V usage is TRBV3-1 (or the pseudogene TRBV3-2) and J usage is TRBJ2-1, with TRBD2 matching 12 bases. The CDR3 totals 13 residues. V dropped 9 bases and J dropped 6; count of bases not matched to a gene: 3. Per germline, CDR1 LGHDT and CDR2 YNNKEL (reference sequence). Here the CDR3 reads CASRTSGVNEQFF. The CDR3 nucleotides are TGTGCCAGTAGGACTAGCGGGGTCAATGAGCAGTTCTTC.

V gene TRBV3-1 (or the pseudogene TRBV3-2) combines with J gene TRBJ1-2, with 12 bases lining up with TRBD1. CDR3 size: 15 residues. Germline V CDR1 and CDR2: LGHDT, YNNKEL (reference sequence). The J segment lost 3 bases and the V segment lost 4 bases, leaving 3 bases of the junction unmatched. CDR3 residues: CASSRGTGGYYGYTF. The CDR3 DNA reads TGTGCCAGCAGCCGGGGGACAGGGGGCTACTATGGCTACACCTTC.

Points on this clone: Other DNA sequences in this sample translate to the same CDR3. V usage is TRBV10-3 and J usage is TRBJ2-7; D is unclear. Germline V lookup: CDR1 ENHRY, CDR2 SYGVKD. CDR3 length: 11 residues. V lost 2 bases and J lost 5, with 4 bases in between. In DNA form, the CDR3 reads TGTGCCATCAGTGAGGGCCACGAGCAGTACTTC. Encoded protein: CAISEGHEQYF.

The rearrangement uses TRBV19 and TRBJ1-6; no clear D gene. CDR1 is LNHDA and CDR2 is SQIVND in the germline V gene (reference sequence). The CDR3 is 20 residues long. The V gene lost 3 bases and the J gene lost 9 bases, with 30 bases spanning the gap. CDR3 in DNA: TGTGCCAGTAGTATTTCTGGAGCTCGGGAGAGTGTATCGTTTGGTTCACCCCTCCACTTT. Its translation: CASSISGARESVSFGSPLHF.

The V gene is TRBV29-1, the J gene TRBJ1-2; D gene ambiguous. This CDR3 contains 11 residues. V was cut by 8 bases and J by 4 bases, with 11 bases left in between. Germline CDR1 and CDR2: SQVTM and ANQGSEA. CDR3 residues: CSYYEGYGYTF. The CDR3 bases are TGCAGCTACTATGAGGGCTATGGCTACACCTTC.

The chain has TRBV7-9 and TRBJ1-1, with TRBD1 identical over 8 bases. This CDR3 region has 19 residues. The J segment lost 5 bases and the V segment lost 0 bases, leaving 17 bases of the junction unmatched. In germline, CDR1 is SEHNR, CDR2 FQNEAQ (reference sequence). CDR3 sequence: CASSLARDSWQGARTEAFF. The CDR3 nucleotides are TGTGCCAGCAGCTTAGCCCGCGATTCTTGGCAGGGGGCCCGGACTGAAGCTTTCTTT.

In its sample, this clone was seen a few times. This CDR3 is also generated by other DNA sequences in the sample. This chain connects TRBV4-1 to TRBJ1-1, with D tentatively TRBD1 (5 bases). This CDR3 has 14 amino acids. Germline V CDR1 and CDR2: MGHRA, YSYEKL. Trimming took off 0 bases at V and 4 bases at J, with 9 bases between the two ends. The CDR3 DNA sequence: TGCGCCAGCAGCCAAGACAGGGAGGGCACTGAAGCTTTCTTT. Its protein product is CASSQDREGTEAFF.

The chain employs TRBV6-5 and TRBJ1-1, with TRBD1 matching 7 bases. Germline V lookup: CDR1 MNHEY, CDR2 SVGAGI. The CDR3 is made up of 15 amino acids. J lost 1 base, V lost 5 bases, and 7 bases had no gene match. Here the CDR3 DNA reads TGTGCCAGCAGTCGCCCGCAGGGGGGGAACACTGAAGCTTTCTTT. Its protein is CASSRPQGGNTEAFF.

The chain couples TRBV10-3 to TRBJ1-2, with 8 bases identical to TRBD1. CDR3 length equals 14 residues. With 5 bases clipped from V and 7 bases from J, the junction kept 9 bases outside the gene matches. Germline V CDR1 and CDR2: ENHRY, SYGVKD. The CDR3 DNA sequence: TGTGCCATCAGTTCGGCAGGGGGCAGAGTTGGCTACACCTTC. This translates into CAISSAGGRVGYTF.

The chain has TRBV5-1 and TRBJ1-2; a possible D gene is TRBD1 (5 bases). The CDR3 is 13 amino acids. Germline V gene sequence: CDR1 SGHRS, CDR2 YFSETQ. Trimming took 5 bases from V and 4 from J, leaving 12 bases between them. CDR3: CASSYDRAYGYTF. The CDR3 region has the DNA TGCGCCAGCAGTTATGACAGAGCCTATGGCTACACCTTC.

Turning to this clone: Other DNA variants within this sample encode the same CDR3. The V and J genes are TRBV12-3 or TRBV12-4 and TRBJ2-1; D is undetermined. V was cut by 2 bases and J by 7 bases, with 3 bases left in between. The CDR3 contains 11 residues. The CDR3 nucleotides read TGTGCCAGCAGTTTACGGAATGAGCAGTTCTTC. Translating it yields CASSLRNEQFF.

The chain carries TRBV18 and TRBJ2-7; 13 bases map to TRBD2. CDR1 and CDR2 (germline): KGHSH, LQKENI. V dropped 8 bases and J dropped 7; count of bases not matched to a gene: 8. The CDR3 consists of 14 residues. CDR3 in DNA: TGTGCCAGCACCGGGACTAGCGGGGCGAAAGAGCAGTACTTC. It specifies CASTGTSGAKEQYF.

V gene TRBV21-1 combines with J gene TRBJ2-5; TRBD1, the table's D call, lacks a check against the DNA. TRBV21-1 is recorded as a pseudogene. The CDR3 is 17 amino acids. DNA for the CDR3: TGTGCCAGCACCAAAAGCCACAACAGGGATGGACGAGAGACCCAGTACTTC. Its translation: CASTKSHNRDGRETQYF.

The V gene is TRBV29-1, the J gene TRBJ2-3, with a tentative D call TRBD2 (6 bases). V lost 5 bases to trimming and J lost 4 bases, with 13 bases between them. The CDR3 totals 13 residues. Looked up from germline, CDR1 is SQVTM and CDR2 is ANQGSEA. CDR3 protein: CSVYGGGADTQYF. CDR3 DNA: TGCAGCGTTTACGGGGGAGGTGCAGATACGCAGTATTTT.

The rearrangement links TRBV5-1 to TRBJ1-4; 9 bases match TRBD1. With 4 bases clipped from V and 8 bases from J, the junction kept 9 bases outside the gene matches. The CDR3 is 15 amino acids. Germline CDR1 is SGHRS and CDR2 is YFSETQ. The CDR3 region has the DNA TGCGCCAGCAGCACGGGACAGGGTTCTTGGGAAAAACTGTTTTTT. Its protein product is CASSTGQGSWEKLFF.

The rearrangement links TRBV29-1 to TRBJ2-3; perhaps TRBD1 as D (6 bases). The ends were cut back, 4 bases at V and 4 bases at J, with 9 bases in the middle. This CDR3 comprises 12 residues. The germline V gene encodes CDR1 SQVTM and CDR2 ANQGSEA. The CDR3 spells CSVGGQADTQYF. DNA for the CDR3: TGCAGCGTTGGGGGGCAGGCAGATACGCAGTATTTT.

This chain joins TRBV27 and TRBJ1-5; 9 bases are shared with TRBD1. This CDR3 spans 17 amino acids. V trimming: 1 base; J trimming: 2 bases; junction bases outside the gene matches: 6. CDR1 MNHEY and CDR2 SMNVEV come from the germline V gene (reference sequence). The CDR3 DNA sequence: TGTGCCAGCAGTTTATATCGGGACAGGGTAGGCAATCAGCCCCAGCATTTT. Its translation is CASSLYRDRVGNQPQHF.

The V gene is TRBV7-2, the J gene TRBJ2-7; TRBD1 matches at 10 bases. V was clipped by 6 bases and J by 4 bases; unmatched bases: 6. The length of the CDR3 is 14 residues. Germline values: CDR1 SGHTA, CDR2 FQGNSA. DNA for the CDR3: TGTGCCAGCAGACTCCCGGGACAGGGGTACGAGCAGTACTTC. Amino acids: CASRLPGQGYEQYF.

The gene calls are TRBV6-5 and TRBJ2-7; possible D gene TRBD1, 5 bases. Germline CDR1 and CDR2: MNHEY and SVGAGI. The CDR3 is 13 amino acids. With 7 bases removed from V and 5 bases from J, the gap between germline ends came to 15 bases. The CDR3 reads CASNLGRANEQYF. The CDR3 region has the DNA TGTGCCAGCAATCTAGGCAGGGCGAACGAGCAGTACTTC.

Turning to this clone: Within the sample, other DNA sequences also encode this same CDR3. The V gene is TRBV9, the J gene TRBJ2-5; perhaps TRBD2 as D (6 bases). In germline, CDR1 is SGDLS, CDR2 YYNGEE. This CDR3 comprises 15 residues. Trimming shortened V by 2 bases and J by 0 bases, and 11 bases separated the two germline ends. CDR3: CASSVRRGYQETQYF. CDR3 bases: TGTGCCAGCAGCGTTCGGAGGGGCTACCAAGAGACCCAGTACTTC. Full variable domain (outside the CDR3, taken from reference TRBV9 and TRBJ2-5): DSGVTQTPKHLITATGQRVTLRCSPRSGDLSVYWYQQSLDQGLQFLIQYYNGEERAKGNILERFSAQQFPDLHSELNLSSLELGDSALYFCASSVRRGYQETQYFGPGTRLLVL.

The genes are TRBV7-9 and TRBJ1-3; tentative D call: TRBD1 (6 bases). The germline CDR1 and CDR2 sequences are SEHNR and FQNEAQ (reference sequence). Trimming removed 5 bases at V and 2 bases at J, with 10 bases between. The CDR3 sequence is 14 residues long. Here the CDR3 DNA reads TGTGCCAGCAGCCTACAGGGAGCTGGAAACACCATATATTTT. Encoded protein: CASSLQGAGNTIYF.

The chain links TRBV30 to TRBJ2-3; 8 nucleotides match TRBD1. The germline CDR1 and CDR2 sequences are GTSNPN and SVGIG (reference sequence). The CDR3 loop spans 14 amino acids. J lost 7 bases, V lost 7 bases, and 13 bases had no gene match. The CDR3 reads CASTPRTGLYTQYF. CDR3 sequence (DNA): TGTGCCTCCACTCCTCGGACAGGGCTGTATACGCAGTATTTT.

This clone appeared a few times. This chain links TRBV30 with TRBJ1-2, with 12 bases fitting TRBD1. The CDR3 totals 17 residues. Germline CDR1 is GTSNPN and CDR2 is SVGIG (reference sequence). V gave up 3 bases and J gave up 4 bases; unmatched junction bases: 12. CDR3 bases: TGTGCCTGGAGAATCCGGGACAGGGGGCGCGTAGGCTATGGCTACACCTTC. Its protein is CAWRIRDRGRVGYGYTF.

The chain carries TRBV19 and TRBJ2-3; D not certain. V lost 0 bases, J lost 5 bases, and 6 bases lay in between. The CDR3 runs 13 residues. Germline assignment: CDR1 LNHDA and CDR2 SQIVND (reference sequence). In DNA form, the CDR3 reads TGTGCCAGTAGTATAGATTCGAGAGATACGCAGTATTTT. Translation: CASSIDSRDTQYF.